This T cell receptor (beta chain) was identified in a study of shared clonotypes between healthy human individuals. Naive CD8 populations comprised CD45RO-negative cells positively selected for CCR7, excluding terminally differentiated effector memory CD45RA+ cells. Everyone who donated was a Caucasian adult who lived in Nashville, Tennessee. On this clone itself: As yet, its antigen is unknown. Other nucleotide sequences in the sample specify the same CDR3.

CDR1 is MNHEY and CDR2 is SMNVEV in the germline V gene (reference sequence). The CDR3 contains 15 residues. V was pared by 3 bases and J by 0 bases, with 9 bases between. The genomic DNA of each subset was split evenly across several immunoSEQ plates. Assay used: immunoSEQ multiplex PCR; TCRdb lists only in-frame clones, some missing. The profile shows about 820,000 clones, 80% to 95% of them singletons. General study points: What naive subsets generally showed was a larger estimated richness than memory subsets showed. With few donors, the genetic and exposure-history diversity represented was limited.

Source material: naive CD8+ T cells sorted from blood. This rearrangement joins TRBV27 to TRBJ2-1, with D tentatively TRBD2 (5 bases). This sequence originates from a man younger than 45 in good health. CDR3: CASSFLGSSYNEQFF. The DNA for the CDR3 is TGTGCCAGCAGTTTTCTAGGGAGCTCCTACAATGAGCAGTTCTTC.